The 10 T cell receptor beta chains below come from one sample, sequenced in a study of blood T cell repertoires in COVID-19. Sequencing was performed with immunoSEQ multiplex PCR; in TCRdb, only in-frame clones are kept and a portion is missing. The sample contains fewer than 200,000 clones, approximately 86% of which appear only once. Sequencing used peripheral blood. The receptors were gathered from a man in his sixties who had recovered from COVID-19.

The chain uses TRBV12-2 and TRBJ1-6; the tabulated D call, TRBD1, remains unverified against the DNA. TRBV12-2 is shown as a pseudogene. The length of the CDR3 is 19 residues. For the CDR3, the DNA is TGTGCAAGTCGCTTAATCCGGCAGGGTTGGAGCCGACGATATTCACCCCTCCACTTT. Protein product: CASRLIRQGWSRRYSPLHF.

The chain combines TRBV11-2 with TRBJ2-3, with D maybe TRBD2 (7 bases). V was clipped by 1 base and J by 1 base, with 9 bases between them. CDR1 and CDR2 (germline): SGHAT, FQNNGV. The CDR3 contains 15 residues. The CDR3 sequence: CASSLGGGGTDTQYF. The CDR3 bases are TGTGCCAGCAGCTTAGGAGGGGGGGGCACAGATACGCAGTATTTT.

This clone has a single count. The chain links TRBV6-6 to TRBJ1-4, with a possible D match to TRBD1 (5 bases). This CDR3 spans 16 amino acids. Trimming took off 6 bases at V and 0 bases at J, with 14 bases between the two ends. Germline lookup yields CDR1 MNHNY and CDR2 SVGAGI (reference sequence). Here the CDR3 reads CASRGVGAATNEKLFF. The CDR3 nucleotides read TGTGCCAGCAGGGGCGTAGGGGCAGCAACTAATGAAAAACTGTTTTTT.

Here the CDR3 reads CASSSGGGGTGVYGYTF. CDR3 DNA sequence: TGTGCCAGCAGCTCAGGAGGCGGAGGGACAGGGGTCTATGGCTACACCTTC. The chain uses TRBV7-2 and TRBJ1-2; TRBD1 aligns across 10 bases. Per the germline V gene, CDR1 is SGHTA and CDR2 is FQGNSA. CDR3 length: 17 residues. With V trimmed by 4 bases and J by 4 bases, 12 bases remained unmatched.

This rearrangement joins TRBV6-5 to TRBJ1-2; 9 nucleotides line up with TRBD1. V trimming: 4 bases; J trimming: 7 bases; junction bases outside the gene matches: 7. Germline CDR1 MNHEY, CDR2 SVGAGI. The CDR3 has 14 amino acids. DNA of the CDR3: TGTGCCAGCAGTTCGCCGGGACAGGGTTTTGGCTACACCTTC. Translated: CASSSPGQGFGYTF.

The chain links TRBV9 to TRBJ2-5; D not resolved. V lost 3 bases, J lost 5 bases, and 14 bases lay in between. Germline assignment: CDR1 SGDLS and CDR2 YYNGEE. This CDR3 has 14 residues. In nucleotides, the CDR3 is TGTGCCAGCAGCGCCCCGAGATATGCGGAGACCCAGTACTTC. This gives the protein CASSAPRYAETQYF. The entire variable domain, with the rest obtained from reference TRBV9 and TRBJ2-5, is as follows: DSGVTQTPKHLITATGQRVTLRCSPRSGDLSVYWYQQSLDQGLQFLIQYYNGEERAKGNILERFSAQQFPDLHSELNLSSLELGDSALYFCASSAPRYAETQYFGPGTRLLVL.

In this sample, this clone turned up once. The chain combines TRBV7-9 with TRBJ1-4; D perhaps matches TRBD1 (6 bases). V was trimmed by 1 base and J by 6 bases, leaving 15 bases between them. CDR3 length equals 16 residues. Germline V CDR1 and CDR2: SEHNR, FQNEAQ (reference sequence). The CDR3 here is CASSLGDNEGYEKLFF. Here the CDR3 DNA reads TGTGCCAGCAGCTTAGGGGACAACGAAGGATATGAAAAACTGTTTTTT.

The genes are TRBV30 and TRBJ1-3; possibly TRBD1 for D (5 bases). The ends were cut back, 1 base at V and 3 bases at J, with 10 bases in the middle. This CDR3 is 14 amino acids long. Germline V gene sequence: CDR1 GTSNPN, CDR2 SVGIG (reference sequence). CDR3 nucleotide sequence: TGTGCCTGGAGTGCAATGCAGGGTGGAAACACCATATATTTT. It translates to CAWSAMQGGNTIYF.

The CDR3 DNA follows: TGTGCCAGCAGCCCTCTACCGCGAGCGGAGACCCAGTACTTC. This gives the protein CASSPLPRAETQYF. The genes are TRBV7-3 and TRBJ2-5; D not resolved. Germline CDR1 reads SGHTA; CDR2 reads FQGTGA. The CDR3 length is 14 residues. V was cut by 5 bases and J by 5 bases, with 15 bases left in between.

The CDR3 loop reads CASSLESGRVEEKLFF. The CDR3, as DNA: TGTGCCAGCAGCTTAGAGTCGGGCAGGGTGGAGGAAAAACTGTTTTTT. The V call is TRBV7-2, the J call TRBJ1-4; D perhaps matches TRBD1 (5 bases). Trimming cost V 1 base and J 8 bases, with 17 bases left between them. The CDR3 spans 16 residues. Germline V gene data show CDR1 as SGHTA and CDR2 as FQGNSA.